The 27 T cell receptor beta chains below all came from one sample that was sequenced in a study of identical twins. TCRdb reprocessed the 5' RACE reads via MiXCR and lists one record per CDR3 protein. The data show about 470,000 distinct CDR3 sequences, approximately 24% seen once. This same sample was also taken into another study, of T cells expressing NK-cell markers.

The specimen sequenced was CD4+ T cells sorted from blood. Every receptor here comes from a woman aged 18-30 years in good health.

This clonotype was detected only a few times. The CDR3 sequence is CAVVAGGELREAFF. The CDR3 DNA reads TGTGCCGTCGTCGCAGGGGGAGAATTGCGTGAAGCTTTCTTT. The chain carries TRBV28 and TRBJ1-1, with 7 nucleotides matching TRBD1. From germline, CDR1 is MDHEN and CDR2 SYDVKM. V dropped 11 bases and J dropped 7; count of bases not matched to a gene: 16. The CDR3 contains 14 residues.

This clonotype was counted ten times or more. The J gene is TRBJ2-7, the V gene TRBV28; D is unclear. V gave up 5 bases and J gave up 3 bases, with 17 bases separating them. CDR1 is MDHEN and CDR2 is SYDVKM in the germline V gene. The CDR3 sequence is 15 residues long. The CDR3 here is CASSPLSRFYYEQYF. In DNA form, the CDR3 reads TGTGCCAGCAGTCCCTTATCCAGGTTCTACTACGAGCAGTACTTC.

In the case of this clonotype: An end of the junction does not agree with germline; a read error may underlie this. The gene calls are TRBV5-6 and TRBJ2-1; 10 nucleotides match TRBD1. The CDR3 runs 12 residues. CDR1 and CDR2 (germline): SGHDT, YYEEEE. The chain's CDR3 is CASSRADRGQTF. The CDR3 DNA reads as TGTGCCAGCAGCCGAGCCGACAGGGGGCAAACATTC.

This clonotype was found a few times. The rearrangement links TRBV5-5 to TRBJ2-2, with 9 bases that match TRBD1. The germline V gene has CDR1 SGHKS and CDR2 YYEKEE (reference sequence). V trimming: 4 bases; J trimming: 15 bases; junction bases outside the gene matches: 7. This CDR3 comprises 12 residues. The CDR3 sequence: CASSLGQGRLFF. The CDR3, as DNA: TGTGCCAGCAGCCTTGGACAGGGGAGGTTGTTTTTT.

The chain is built from TRBV27 and TRBJ2-7; 10 bases are shared with TRBD2. Germline V gene sequence: CDR1 MNHEY, CDR2 SMNVEV (reference sequence). The junction had 4 bases not matched to a gene; V was cut back by 5 bases and J by 3 bases. This CDR3 comprises 14 residues. CDR3 region: CASSPLAGLYEQYF. The CDR3 bases are TGTGCCAGCAGTCCACTAGCGGGGCTCTACGAGCAGTACTTC.

The sample holds a few counts of this clonotype. The junction differs from germline at one of its ends, possibly a read error. The J gene is TRBJ2-5, the V gene TRBV7-7; TRBD1 or TRBD2 may be the D gene (7 bases each). CDR1 is SSHAT and CDR2 is FNYEAQ in the germline V gene (reference sequence). The CDR3 contains 15 residues. Written as DNA, the CDR3 is TGTGCTAGCAGCCCAGGGGGGGTACCGGGTGAGACCCAGTACTTC. Its translation is CASSPGGVPGETQYF.

CDR3 amino acids: CSARTSGFTDTQYF. DNA of the CDR3: TGCAGTGCTCGGACTAGCGGTTTCACAGATACGCAGTATTTT. This chain connects TRBV20-1 to TRBJ2-3; the match to TRBD2 covers 10 bases. After removal of 5 bases from V and 2 bases from J, the junction contained 4 bases not matched to a gene. Germline loops: CDR1 DFQATT, CDR2 SNEGSKA (reference sequence). This CDR3 contains 14 residues.

The J gene is TRBJ2-7, the V gene TRBV3-1; 8 bases agree with TRBD1. Germline V gene data show CDR1 as LGHDT and CDR2 as YNNKEL (reference sequence). V shed 3 bases, J shed 2 bases, and the junction held 3 bases outside the gene matches. The CDR3 consists of 14 residues. The CDR3 protein is CASSQYRGAYEQYF. CDR3 coding DNA: TGTGCCAGCAGCCAGTACAGGGGGGCCTACGAGCAGTACTTC.

The chain recombines TRBV4-1 with TRBJ2-5, with D perhaps TRBD1 (5 bases). Trimming took 0 bases from V and 0 from J, leaving 17 bases between them. The germline V gene has CDR1 MGHRA and CDR2 YSYEKL. The CDR3 spans 18 residues. The CDR3 coding sequence is TGCGCCAGCAGCCAAGATGTAGACAGAGGAAAGTACCAAGAGACCCAGTACTTC. Its translation is CASSQDVDRGKYQETQYF.

V gene TRBV6-2 or TRBV6-3 combines with J gene TRBJ2-5; perhaps TRBD1 as D (5 bases). CDR1 is MNHEY and CDR2 is SVGEGT in the germline V gene. There are 14 residues in the CDR3. Trimming removed 7 bases at V and 3 bases at J, with 15 bases between. The CDR3 DNA is TGTGCCAGCAAGAGACGGACGGACAAAGAGACCCAGTACTTC. It translates to CASKRRTDKETQYF.

This clonotype has only a few counts. The chain couples TRBV5-1 to TRBJ2-7, with D perhaps given as TRBD1 or TRBD2 (5 bases each). The CDR3 contains 15 residues. Between the trimmed V and J ends, which lost 0 bases and 1 base, there was a span of 11 bases. CDR1 and CDR2 (germline): SGHRS, YFSETQ. CDR3 DNA: TGCGCCAGCAGCTTGGGTCCAGGGAGTTCCTACGAGCAGTACTTC. It is translated as CASSLGPGSSYEQYF.

This clonotype occurred a few times. CDR3 region: CASSPWGLAGGWEQFF. The CDR3 coding sequence is TGTGCCAGCAGCCCATGGGGACTAGCGGGGGGTTGGGAGCAGTTCTTC. The V and J genes are TRBV11-2 and TRBJ2-1; 15 bases align to TRBD2. CDR3 length: 16 amino acids. Looked up from germline, CDR1 is SGHAT and CDR2 is FQNNGV. Losses at the gene ends were 5 bases for V and 10 bases for J; bases not matched to a gene: 9.

The chain couples TRBV11-3 to TRBJ2-7; D is perhaps TRBD2 (5 bases). The V end lost 1 base, the J end lost 2 bases, and 12 bases lay between the germline ends. The germline gives CDR1 SGHNT, CDR2 YENEEA. There are 15 residues in the CDR3. CDR3 amino acids: CASSLVRVPPYEQYF. CDR3 coding DNA: TGTGCCAGCAGCTTAGTGAGGGTCCCACCCTACGAGCAGTACTTC.

This clonotype has just a few counts. The chain carries TRBV5-1 and TRBJ2-7; D is unclear. CDR3 size: 16 residues. CDR1 and CDR2 from the germline V gene are SGHRS and YFSETQ. Trimming shortened V by 0 bases and J by 6 bases, and 19 bases separated the two germline ends. In DNA form, the CDR3 reads TGCGCCAGCAGCTTGGAAGGTAGTCGTATTGTTGGCGAGCAGTACTTC. Its translation is CASSLEGSRIVGEQYF.

In this sample, this clonotype turned up once. This chain uses TRBV6-5 with TRBJ2-5, with a weak D call TRBD1 (5 bases). The CDR3 runs to 13 residues. Looked up from germline, CDR1 is MNHEY and CDR2 is SVGAGI. V shed 7 bases and J shed 5 bases, with 14 bases lying between them. This CDR3 reads CASTFIGAETQYF. The CDR3 bases are TGTGCCAGCACGTTTATAGGGGCGGAGACCCAGTACTTC.

The table lists this clonotype with many counts. V gene TRBV7-9 combines with J gene TRBJ2-1, with D unresolved. Between the trimmed V and J ends, which lost 8 bases and 0 bases, there was a span of 8 bases. CDR1 is SEHNR and CDR2 is FQNEAQ in the germline V gene (reference sequence). The CDR3 consists of 13 residues. CDR3 nucleotide sequence: TGTGCCAGCTCTTTACGCTCCTACAATGAGCAGTTCTTC. This sequence encodes CASSLRSYNEQFF.

This clonotype has only a few counts. The V and J genes are TRBV5-1 and TRBJ2-5, with D possibly being TRBD2 (6 bases). Germline values: CDR1 SGHRS, CDR2 YFSETQ. V was clipped by 0 bases and J by 4 bases, with 16 bases between them. This CDR3 is 16 amino acids long. Here the CDR3 DNA reads TGCGCCAGCAGCTTGGGGGGCCTAGCGTTCCCAGAGACCCAGTACTTC. Translating it yields CASSLGGLAFPETQYF.

The chain employs TRBV4-3 and TRBJ2-2; D not resolved. The CDR3 consists of 14 residues. CDR1 and CDR2 from the germline V gene are LGHNA and YSLEER. Trimming pared 3 bases from V and 6 bases from J, leaving 11 bases between. The CDR3 region is CASSHRRYAGELFF. The CDR3 coding sequence is TGCGCCAGCAGCCACAGACGATACGCCGGGGAGCTGTTTTTT.

The gene calls are TRBV11-2 and TRBJ2-7, with 10 nucleotides matching TRBD1. The germline V gene encodes CDR1 SGHAT and CDR2 FQNNGV. The V segment lost 1 base and the J segment 6 bases; nucleotides outside the gene matches: 15. This CDR3 spans 18 amino acids. The CDR3 DNA reads as TGTGCCAGCAGCTTAGTGGGGACATACGGGACAGGGGTTCGCGAGCAGTACTTC. Its translation is CASSLVGTYGTGVREQYF.

The chain joins TRBV2 to TRBJ2-3, with TRBD2 identical over 7 bases. The trim removed 6 bases at V and 2 bases at J, leaving 5 bases unmatched. The CDR3 loop spans 14 amino acids. Looked up from germline, CDR1 is SNHLY and CDR2 is FYNNEI. The DNA of the CDR3 is TGTGCCAGCAGGCTAGCGGAGAACACAGATACGCAGTATTTT. Its translation: CASRLAENTDTQYF.

The chain employs TRBV6-5 and TRBJ2-4; D gene uncertain. Germline loops: CDR1 MNHEY, CDR2 SVGAGI. The CDR3 length is 11 residues. Deletions cut 2 bases from V and 10 bases from J, with 6 bases between. The CDR3 DNA follows: TGTGCCAGCAGTTACGGACGGATTCAGTACTTC. Translated, it gives CASSYGRIQYF.

The table lists this clonotype with many counts. The V call is TRBV6-5, the J call TRBJ1-5, with 8 bases aligning to TRBD1. The CDR3 runs to 14 residues. V shed 6 bases, J shed 6 bases, and the junction held 7 bases outside the gene matches. Germline lookup yields CDR1 MNHEY and CDR2 SVGAGI. Here the CDR3 DNA reads TGTGCCAGCAGCTACGGACAGGGCGGTCAGCCCCAGCATTTT. Amino acids: CASSYGQGGQPQHF.

This clonotype was detected a few times. The V and J genes are TRBV20-1 and TRBJ2-7, with TRBD1 as a possible D gene (5 bases). CDR1 and CDR2 from the germline V gene are DFQATT and SNEGSKA (reference sequence). The CDR3 sequence is 14 residues long. V lost 4 bases and J lost 3, with 16 bases in between. DNA of the CDR3: TGCAGTGCTAACCTAGGGGCCAGGGTCTACGAGCAGTACTTC. Protein sequence: CSANLGARVYEQYF.

This clonotype was detected a few times. The chain is built from TRBV20-1 and TRBJ2-7, with a tentative D call TRBD2 (5 bases). The CDR3 loop spans 13 amino acids. V was clipped by 7 bases and J by 5 bases, with 18 bases between them. CDR1 is DFQATT, CDR2 SNEGSKA, per germline (reference sequence). DNA of the CDR3: TGCAGTGTTGCCGGGAAGAATGGAGACGAGCAGTACTTC. Amino acids: CSVAGKNGDEQYF.

This clonotype was recorded a few times. The chain combines TRBV20-1 with TRBJ2-4; TRBD2 agrees at 12 bases. J lost 0 bases, V lost 3 bases, and 18 bases had no gene match. CDR1 and CDR2 (germline): DFQATT, SNEGSKA (reference sequence). This CDR3 is 21 amino acids long. CDR3 nucleotide sequence: TGCAGTGCTAGTCGTATTCGAGGTTGGTCTAGCGGGAGGGGAGCCAAAAACATTCAGTACTTC. This encodes CSASRIRGWSSGRGAKNIQYF.

This clonotype appeared a few times. V usage is TRBV10-3 and J usage is TRBJ2-2; no clear D gene. Germline values: CDR1 ENHRY, CDR2 SYGVKD. This CDR3 is built from 12 residues. With 6 bases removed from V and 6 bases from J, the gap between germline ends came to 8 bases. For the CDR3, the DNA is TGTGCCATCAGCGCCGGCGCCGGGGAGCTGTTTTTT. Amino acid sequence: CAISAGAGELFF.

The rearrangement joins TRBV12-5 to TRBJ1-5, with no clear D. Germline CDR1 and CDR2: LGHNT and FRNRAP. With 2 bases removed from V and 6 bases from J, the gap between germline ends came to 11 bases. There are 14 residues in the CDR3. The chain's CDR3 is CASGLTQERQPQHF. The CDR3 DNA follows: TGTGCTAGTGGTTTGACTCAAGAACGTCAGCCCCAGCATTTT.